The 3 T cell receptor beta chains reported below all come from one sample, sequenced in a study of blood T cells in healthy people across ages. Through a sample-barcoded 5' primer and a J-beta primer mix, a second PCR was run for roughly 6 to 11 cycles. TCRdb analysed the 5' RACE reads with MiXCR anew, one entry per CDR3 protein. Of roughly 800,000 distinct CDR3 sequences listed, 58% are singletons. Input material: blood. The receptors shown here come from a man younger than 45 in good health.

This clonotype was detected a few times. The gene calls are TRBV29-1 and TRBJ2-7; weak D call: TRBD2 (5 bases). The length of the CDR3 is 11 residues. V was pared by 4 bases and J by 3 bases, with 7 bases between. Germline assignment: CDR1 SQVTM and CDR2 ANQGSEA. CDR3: CSVAGNYEQYF. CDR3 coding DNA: TGCAGCGTTGCCGGGAACTACGAGCAGTACTTC.

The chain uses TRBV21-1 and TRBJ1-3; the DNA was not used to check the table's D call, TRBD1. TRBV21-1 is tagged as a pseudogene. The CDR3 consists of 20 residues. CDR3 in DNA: TGTGCCAGCAGCAACCGGCCGGGGCCACAACAGGGGGCAAAAGGAAACACCATATATTTT. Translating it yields CASSNRPGPQQGAKGNTIYF.

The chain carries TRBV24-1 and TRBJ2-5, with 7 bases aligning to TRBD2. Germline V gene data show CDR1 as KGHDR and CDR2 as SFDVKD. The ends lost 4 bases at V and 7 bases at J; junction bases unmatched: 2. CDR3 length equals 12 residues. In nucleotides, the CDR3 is TGTGCCACCAGTGAGGGGAGGGGGACCCAGTACTTC. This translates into CATSEGRGTQYF.